The clone carrying this TCR beta chain was seen many times. The sample is drawn from a study of regulatory T cells in long-lasting Graves disease. In building TCR beta libraries, iRepertoire HTBI primers were used together with Arm-PCR of CDR3 regions. TCRdb used MiXCR to reprocess the multiplex PCR reads, holding one entry per CDR3 protein. The data hold around 470,000 distinct CDR3 sequences, with approximately 15% observed a single time. This sample's time point: newly diagnosed GD, antithyroid drugs for less than 3 months. The authors made the TCR library using RNA they extracted from PBMCs. This CDR3 is built from 14 residues. Germline loops: CDR1 MNHNS, CDR2 SASEGT. Trimming took off 6 bases at V and 0 bases at J, with 11 bases between the two ends. Separately, the same data were catalogued under a study of T cells in Graves' hyperthyroidism and ophthalmopathy.

The TCR originated in a woman in her fifties or sixties with Graves disease. Sequencing used peripheral blood mononuclear cells (PBMCs), obtained at new diagnosis, from a patient treated with antithyroid drugs. This rearrangement joins TRBV6-1 to TRBJ1-1; D unresolved. CDR3 in amino acids: CASSLVLLNTEAFF. The CDR3 nucleotides are TGTGCCAGCAGCCTCGTATTGCTGAACACTGAAGCTTTCTTT.